This TCR beta chain comes out of a study of blood T cell repertoires in COVID-19. Study context: T cells, B-cell-depleted T cells, or PBMCs supplied cDNA or gDNA.

This CDR3 region has 14 residues. Germline V lookup: CDR1 MDHEN, CDR2 SYDVKM. With V trimmed by 11 bases and J by 4 bases, 10 bases remained unmatched. Under the authors' procedure: For nucleated cells, counts were estimated from reference gene primer amplification. Data came from immunoSEQ multiplex PCR; TCRdb stores just in-frame clones and leaves some out. V, J and clone size reflect that table, while D and trimming were determined from the DNA. The data hold over 250,000 clones, with 84% observed a single time. This sequence originates from a man aged 25 to 40 with acute COVID-19. The specimen was PBMCs or T cells enriched from blood (not recorded which). The chain carries TRBV28 and TRBJ1-3, with TRBD1 identical over 8 bases. CDR3: CAGSRTGLGNTIYF. The CDR3 region has the DNA TGTGCCGGTTCAAGGACAGGGCTGGGAAACACCATATATTTT.